The next 30 T cell receptor beta chains were all read from a single sample in a study of blood T cell repertoires in COVID-19. Sequenced by immunoSEQ multiplex PCR; TCRdb stores in-frame clones only, minus some. The sample contains around 190,000 clones, 75% to 90% of which appear only once. The sequencing input was peripheral blood. The receptors originated from a man between 25 and 39 years old with acute or convalescent COVID-19.

This sequence joins TRBV6-5 and TRBJ2-7; 7 nucleotides match TRBD2. The CDR3 sequence is 13 residues long. Germline trimming cut 8 bases from V and 7 bases from J; bases unmatched to any gene: 11. CDR1 and CDR2 (germline): MNHEY, SVGAGI. CDR3: CASQGRPGGEQYF. For the CDR3, the DNA is TGTGCCAGCCAAGGTAGGCCCGGGGGGGAGCAGTACTTC.

The genes are TRBV27 and TRBJ2-3; 7 bases line up with TRBD2. Trimming cost V 2 bases and J 0 bases; bases outside gene matches: 5. The CDR3 contains 16 residues. Germline lookup yields CDR1 MNHEY and CDR2 SMNVEV (reference sequence). In DNA, the CDR3 is TGTGCCAGCAGTTTACGACCAGCGGGGAGCACAGATACGCAGTATTTT. Protein: CASSLRPAGSTDTQYF.

This CDR3 reads CASSLLGTQYF. The CDR3 nucleotides are TGTGCCAGCAGCCTTCTAGGGACCCAGTACTTC. The chain employs TRBV3-1 (or the pseudogene TRBV3-2) and TRBJ2-5; the D is unclear. Germline CDR1 and CDR2: LGHDT and YNNKEL (reference sequence). The CDR3 extends over 11 amino acids. The V end was cut by 4 bases, the J end by 7 bases, with 7 bases between.

This sequence joins TRBV12-3 or TRBV12-4 and TRBJ1-1, with TRBD1 as a possible D gene (5 bases). Trimming shortened V by 6 bases and J by 1 base, and 9 bases separated the two germline ends. The CDR3 extends over 13 amino acids. The CDR3 DNA follows: TGTGCCAGCAGGCTGACAGCGAACACTGAAGCTTTCTTT. It codes for CASRLTANTEAFF.

V usage is TRBV3-1 (or the pseudogene TRBV3-2) and J usage is TRBJ1-1; weak D call: TRBD1 (6 bases). The CDR3 covers 13 residues. V shed 2 bases and J shed 6 bases, with 10 bases lying between them. Germline V gene data show CDR1 as LGHDT and CDR2 as YNNKEL (reference sequence). For the CDR3, the DNA is TGTGCCAGCAGCCAACAGGGGAGGGCTGAAGCTTTCTTT. Amino acid sequence: CASSQQGRAEAFF.

With respect to this clone: Other DNA sequences in the sample encode the same CDR3. The rearrangement uses TRBV28 and TRBJ1-2; unclear D gene. Trimming stripped 6 bases from V and 1 base from J, with 3 bases between. There are 11 residues in the CDR3. CDR1 MDHEN and CDR2 SYDVKM come from the germline V gene. The CDR3 here is CASSLNYGYTF. The CDR3, as DNA: TGTGCCAGCAGCCTTAACTATGGCTACACCTTC.

This rearrangement joins TRBV15 to TRBJ2-7, with 7 bases fitting TRBD2. Germline V CDR1 and CDR2: LNHNV, YYDKDF (reference sequence). The CDR3 covers 14 residues. The V and J ends lost 1 base and 6 bases, in that order; junction bases with no gene match: 6. The CDR3 spells CATSRGGGSGEQYF. The CDR3 region has the DNA TGTGCCACCAGCAGAGGCGGCGGGAGTGGCGAGCAGTACTTC.

This rearrangement joins TRBV20-1 to TRBJ2-1; D might be TRBD1 (5 bases). Germline CDR1 DFQATT, CDR2 SNEGSKA (reference sequence). This CDR3 contains 15 residues. V lost 3 bases, J lost 2 bases, and 14 bases lay in between. The CDR3 DNA sequence: TGCAGTGCTAGTGGCGCAGGGTCTCCCTACAATGAGCAGTTCTTC. Its translation: CSASGAGSPYNEQFF.

The CDR3 region is CTSSQRPSGGANEQFF. The CDR3, as DNA: TGCACCAGCAGCCAACGTCCTAGCGGGGGGGCAAATGAGCAGTTCTTC. The genes are TRBV1 and TRBJ2-1; no DNA check was done on the table's D call, TRBD2. TRBV1 is a documented pseudogene. The CDR3 runs 16 residues.

The chain uses TRBV9 and TRBJ1-6, with 8 bases lining up with TRBD1. With V trimmed by 2 bases and J by 8 bases, 6 bases remained unmatched. The CDR3 has 15 amino acids. Germline CDR1 SGDLS, CDR2 YYNGEE. CDR3 amino acids: CASSVISGGDSPLHF. In DNA form, the CDR3 reads TGTGCCAGCAGCGTTATATCAGGGGGCGATTCACCCCTCCACTTT.

The chain is built from TRBV2 and TRBJ1-2, with D perhaps TRBD1 (5 bases). Germline V gene lookup returns CDR1 SNHLY and CDR2 FYNNEI. This CDR3 has 13 residues. V was trimmed by 8 bases and J by 5 bases, leaving 15 bases between them. The CDR3 loop reads CASGRQSIYGYTF. CDR3 nucleotide sequence: TGTGCCAGCGGACGACAGAGCATTTATGGCTACACCTTC.

The chain has TRBV19 and TRBJ2-2; TRBD2 might be the D (7 bases). V dropped 8 bases and J dropped 2 bases, with 12 bases sitting between them. Looked up from germline, CDR1 is LNHDA and CDR2 is SQIVND (reference sequence). CDR3 length: 14 amino acids. CDR3 nucleotide sequence: TGTGCCAGTTCCGGGGGGCCTAACACCGGGGAGCTGTTTTTT. Translating gives CASSGGPNTGELFF.

The V call is TRBV3-1 (or the pseudogene TRBV3-2), the J call TRBJ2-1, with 13 nucleotides matching TRBD2. This CDR3 is 16 amino acids long. In germline, CDR1 is LGHDT, CDR2 YNNKEL (reference sequence). The V gene end was trimmed by 4 bases and the J gene end by 8 bases; junction bases not matched to a gene: 8. Here the CDR3 DNA reads TGTGCCAGCAGCCGTCGACTAGCGGGAGGTGGCGATGAGCAGTTCTTC. Translation: CASSRRLAGGGDEQFF.

The chain recombines TRBV29-1 with TRBJ1-2; the match to TRBD1 covers 7 bases. The CDR3 consists of 14 residues. Germline loops: CDR1 SQVTM, CDR2 ANQGSEA. Trimming took 5 bases from V and 7 from J; bases not matched to a gene: 13. CDR3 in amino acids: CSVFVQGPESGYTF. The CDR3 coding sequence is TGCAGCGTTTTTGTACAGGGGCCTGAAAGTGGCTACACCTTC.

This sequence joins TRBV7-3 and TRBJ1-3, with D perhaps TRBD1 (6 bases). With 5 bases removed from V and 0 bases from J, the gap between germline ends came to 11 bases. The CDR3 consists of 15 residues. CDR1 and CDR2 (germline): SGHTA, FQGTGA. CDR3 in DNA: TGTGCCAGCAGCGAAACAGGGACCTCTGGAAACACCATATATTTT. This sequence encodes CASSETGTSGNTIYF.

V gene TRBV28 combines with J gene TRBJ1-1; 11 bases agree with TRBD1. Germline CDR1 MDHEN, CDR2 SYDVKM. Losses at the gene ends were 3 bases for V and 4 bases for J; bases not matched to a gene: 4. This CDR3 is 15 amino acids long. CDR3 in DNA: TGTGCCAGCAGTTTCCTGGGGACAGGGGGCACTGAAGCTTTCTTT. It specifies CASSFLGTGGTEAFF.

The chain recombines TRBV28 with TRBJ1-3; no clear D. The germline V and J ends were trimmed by 5 bases and 0 bases, with 11 bases remaining between them. This CDR3 contains 15 residues. Germline-derived CDR1 and CDR2 are MDHEN and SYDVKM. The CDR3 reads CASSPGFLSGNTIYF. The CDR3 DNA reads TGTGCCAGCAGTCCGGGTTTTCTCTCTGGAAACACCATATATTTT.

The chain has TRBV6-1 and TRBJ1-5; 11 bases are shared with TRBD1. V lost 3 bases to trimming and J lost 6 bases; unmatched junction nucleotides: 1. The germline V gene encodes CDR1 MNHNS and CDR2 SASEGT. This CDR3 has 14 amino acids. The CDR3 DNA sequence: TGTGCCAGCAGTGAGGACAGGGGGCTTCAGCCCCAGCATTTT. This codes for CASSEDRGLQPQHF.

CDR3: CASSNDGQRTSNQPQHF. CDR3 in DNA: TGTGCCAGCAGCAATGACGGACAGCGAACTAGCAATCAGCCCCAGCATTTT. The chain joins TRBV21-1 to TRBJ1-5; the table's D call TRBD1 went unverified against the DNA. TRBV21-1 is a pseudogene segment. The CDR3 length is 17 residues.

This rearrangement joins TRBV28 to TRBJ1-5; D remains unclear. Trimming pared 7 bases from V and 0 bases from J, leaving 19 bases between. The germline CDR1 and CDR2 sequences are MDHEN and SYDVKM. CDR3 length: 17 residues. The CDR3 bases are TGTGCCAGCAACTTGAGGCGGTCCCGGGATAGCAATCAGCCCCAGCATTTT. This codes for CASNLRRSRDSNQPQHF.

The genes are TRBV28 and TRBJ2-7, with 9 bases fitting TRBD1. V gave up 5 bases and J gave up 3 bases; unmatched junction bases: 11. CDR1 is MDHEN, CDR2 SYDVKM, per germline. CDR3 length: 16 amino acids. CDR3 region: CASSSQGRDRDYEQYF. The CDR3, as DNA: TGTGCCAGCAGTAGTCAAGGTCGGGACAGGGACTACGAGCAGTACTTC.

V usage is TRBV6-5 and J usage is TRBJ1-6; maybe TRBD1 (5 bases). CDR3 length equals 15 residues. The V gene's germline CDR1 is MNHEY and CDR2 SVGAGI. V lost 6 bases and J lost 8, with 17 bases in between. For the CDR3, the DNA is TGTGCCAGCAGCCCCCGGTCGCTAGGGGATTCACCCCTCCACTTT. Amino acid sequence: CASSPRSLGDSPLHF.

The V gene is TRBV9, the J gene TRBJ1-1; a possible D gene is TRBD1 (6 bases). The CDR3 is 14 residues long. V lost 4 bases to trimming and J lost 3 bases, with 13 bases between them. Germline CDR1 and CDR2: SGDLS and YYNGEE. CDR3 sequence reads: CASSPGDFDTEAFF. As DNA, the CDR3 is TGTGCCAGCAGCCCAGGGGATTTTGACACTGAAGCTTTCTTT.

This clone occurred once. This chain links TRBV19 with TRBJ2-7; 9 bases agree with TRBD1. J was trimmed by 3 bases and V by 8 bases; bases with no gene match: 8. In germline, CDR1 is LNHDA, CDR2 SQIVND (reference sequence). The CDR3 contains 14 residues. The CDR3: CASSSRDRDYEQYF. In DNA form, the CDR3 reads TGTGCCAGTTCAAGCCGGGACAGGGACTACGAGCAGTACTTC.

The V gene is TRBV5-1, the J gene TRBJ2-3, with a possible D match to TRBD2 (5 bases). Trimming pared 4 bases from V and 1 base from J, leaving 10 bases between. CDR1 is SGHRS, CDR2 YFSETQ, per germline. CDR3 length: 14 residues. The CDR3 here is CASSEARGTDTQYF. The CDR3 DNA is TGCGCCAGCAGCGAGGCGCGGGGCACAGATACGCAGTATTTT.

J is TRBJ1-3 and V is TRBV30; tentative D call: TRBD1 (6 bases). Germline V gives CDR1 GTSNPN, CDR2 SVGIG (reference sequence). This CDR3 has 17 amino acids. V shed 0 bases and J shed 3 bases, with 18 bases lying between them. For the CDR3, the DNA is TGTGCCTGGAGTGTAGACAGGAATAATCTCGGTGGAAACACCATATATTTT. This codes for CAWSVDRNNLGGNTIYF.

The chain couples TRBV6-2 or TRBV6-3 to TRBJ2-1, with no clear D. The V gene's germline CDR1 is MNHEY and CDR2 SVGEGT. Trimming cost V 4 bases and J 2 bases, with 9 bases left between them. The CDR3 runs to 14 residues. CDR3 amino acids: CASSWYLAYNEQFF. The CDR3, as DNA: TGTGCCAGCAGTTGGTACTTGGCCTACAATGAGCAGTTCTTC.

The rearrangement joins TRBV16 to TRBJ1-2; tentative D call: TRBD1 (5 bases). CDR1 and CDR2 from the germline V gene are KGHSY and FQNENV. This CDR3 is built from 16 residues. V was cut by 0 bases and J by 2 bases, with 13 bases left in between. The CDR3 DNA reads as TGTGCCAGCAGCCAATCAAGCGGGAAGGGGAACTATGGCTACACCTTC. Protein sequence: CASSQSSGKGNYGYTF.

This clone was counted once. This rearrangement joins TRBV4-1 to TRBJ2-2; TRBD2 aligns across 7 bases. Trimming at V came to 1 base and at J to 5 bases, leaving 16 bases not matched to a gene. Germline assignment: CDR1 MGHRA and CDR2 YSYEKL. The CDR3 has 19 amino acids. The CDR3, as DNA: TGCGCCAGCAGCCAAGGACTCTCGGGGACGGGGGGAAGGACCGGGGAGCTGTTTTTT. Residues: CASSQGLSGTGGRTGELFF.

The V and J genes are TRBV6-1 and TRBJ2-2; 8 bases are shared with TRBD2. This CDR3 is built from 16 residues. Per the germline V gene, CDR1 is MNHNS and CDR2 is SASEGT. The junction had 5 bases not matched to a gene; V was cut back by 4 bases and J by 1 base. In DNA, the CDR3 is TGTGCCAGCAGTGCACGGCTAGCGGGGAACACCGGGGAGCTGTTTTTT. It translates to CASSARLAGNTGELFF.